This TCR beta chain was retrieved from a study of cytomegalovirus exposure and HLA in healthy donors. Overall study: In terms of ancestry, the Caucasian-associated cluster contained roughly 80% of the 350 to 450 genotyped donors. General observations from the study: Exclusion as indistinguishable affected some V segments, including TRBV6-2 and TRBV6-3. In a later analysis, several top co-occurrence clusters appeared linked to parvovirus B19, influenza, CMV and Epstein-Barr virus. In vitro work confirmed that three CMV-associated chains recognize CMV antigens.

PCR primers comprised 60 Vbeta and 13 Jbeta primers. Libraries were prepared by immunoSEQ multiplex PCR; TCRdb keeps only in-frame clonotypes and omits some of them. The table has 280,000 or so clones, about 87% seen once; the top ten hold around 2.1%. As to this clone: The antigen remains unidentified.

Germline CDR1 SEHNR, CDR2 FQNEAQ (reference sequence). The CDR3 sequence is 17 residues long. Trimming shortened V by 0 bases and J by 8 bases, and 17 bases separated the two germline ends. Sequencing used PBMCs. This chain links TRBV7-9 with TRBJ2-6; D gene unclear. This receptor was identified in a woman younger than 35 in good health and CMV-seronegative. The chain's CDR3 is CASSLALATWAPNVLTF. The CDR3 bases are TGTGCCAGCAGCTTAGCTCTTGCGACCTGGGCGCCCAACGTCCTGACTTTC.